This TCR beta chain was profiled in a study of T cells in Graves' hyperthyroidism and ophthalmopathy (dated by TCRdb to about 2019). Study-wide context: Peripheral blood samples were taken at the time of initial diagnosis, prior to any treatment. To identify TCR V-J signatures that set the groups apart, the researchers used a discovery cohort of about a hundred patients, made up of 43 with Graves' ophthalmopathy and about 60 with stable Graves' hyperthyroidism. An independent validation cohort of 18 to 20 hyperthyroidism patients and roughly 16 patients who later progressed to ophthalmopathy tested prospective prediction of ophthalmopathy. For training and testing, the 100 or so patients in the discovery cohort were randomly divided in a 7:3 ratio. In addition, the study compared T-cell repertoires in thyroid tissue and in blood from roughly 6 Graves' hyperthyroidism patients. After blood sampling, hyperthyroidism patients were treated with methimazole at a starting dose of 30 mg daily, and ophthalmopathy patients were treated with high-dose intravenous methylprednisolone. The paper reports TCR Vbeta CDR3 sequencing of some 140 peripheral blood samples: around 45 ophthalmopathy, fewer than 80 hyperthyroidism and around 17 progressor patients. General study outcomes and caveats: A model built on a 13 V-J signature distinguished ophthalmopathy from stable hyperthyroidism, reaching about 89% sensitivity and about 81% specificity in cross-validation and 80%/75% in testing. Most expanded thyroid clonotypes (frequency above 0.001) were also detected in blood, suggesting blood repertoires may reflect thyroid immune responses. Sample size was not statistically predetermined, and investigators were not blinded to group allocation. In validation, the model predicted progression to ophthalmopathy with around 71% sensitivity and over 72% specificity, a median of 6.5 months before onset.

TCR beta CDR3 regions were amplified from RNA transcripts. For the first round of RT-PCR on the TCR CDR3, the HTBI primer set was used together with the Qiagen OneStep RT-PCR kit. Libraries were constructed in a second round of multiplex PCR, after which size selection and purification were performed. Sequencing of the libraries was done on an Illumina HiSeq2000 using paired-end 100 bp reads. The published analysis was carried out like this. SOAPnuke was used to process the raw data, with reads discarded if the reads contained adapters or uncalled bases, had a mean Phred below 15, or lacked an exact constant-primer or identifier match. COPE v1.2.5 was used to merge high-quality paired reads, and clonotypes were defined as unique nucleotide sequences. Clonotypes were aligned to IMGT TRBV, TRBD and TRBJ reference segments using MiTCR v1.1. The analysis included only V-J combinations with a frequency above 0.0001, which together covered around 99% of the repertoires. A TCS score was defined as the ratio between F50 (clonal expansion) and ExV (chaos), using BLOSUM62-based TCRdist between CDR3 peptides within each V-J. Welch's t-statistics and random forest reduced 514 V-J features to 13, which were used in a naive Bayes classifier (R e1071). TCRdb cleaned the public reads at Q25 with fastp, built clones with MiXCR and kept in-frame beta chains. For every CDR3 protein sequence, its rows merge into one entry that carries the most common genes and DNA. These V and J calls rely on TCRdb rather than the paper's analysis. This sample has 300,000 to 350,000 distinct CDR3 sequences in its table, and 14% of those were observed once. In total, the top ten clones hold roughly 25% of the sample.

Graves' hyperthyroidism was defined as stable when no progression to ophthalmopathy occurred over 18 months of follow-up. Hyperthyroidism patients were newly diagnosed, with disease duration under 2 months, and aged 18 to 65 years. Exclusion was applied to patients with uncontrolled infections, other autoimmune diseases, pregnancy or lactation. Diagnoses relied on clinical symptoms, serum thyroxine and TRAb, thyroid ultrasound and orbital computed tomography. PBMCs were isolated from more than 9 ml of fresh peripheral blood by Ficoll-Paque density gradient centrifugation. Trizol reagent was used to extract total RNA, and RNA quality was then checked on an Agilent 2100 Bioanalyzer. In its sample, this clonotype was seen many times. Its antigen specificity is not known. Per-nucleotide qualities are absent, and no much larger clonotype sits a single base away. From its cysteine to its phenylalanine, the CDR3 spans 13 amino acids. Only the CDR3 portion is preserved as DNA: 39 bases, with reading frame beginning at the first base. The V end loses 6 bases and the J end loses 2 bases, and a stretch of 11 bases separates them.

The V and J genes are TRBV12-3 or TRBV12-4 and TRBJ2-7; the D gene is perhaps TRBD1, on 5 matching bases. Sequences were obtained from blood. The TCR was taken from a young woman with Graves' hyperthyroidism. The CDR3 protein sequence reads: CASRQGRTYEQYF. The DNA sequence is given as TGTGCCAGCAGGCAGGGCAGGACCTACGAGCAGTACTTC.